What follows are 3 T cell receptor beta chains derived from one specimen sequenced in a study of technical replicates of blood from several donors. TCRdb keeps only in-frame clones here, not all; method: immunoSEQ multiplex PCR. In the table there are some 82,000 clones, just under 95% of which are singletons. The sequenced sample was T cells isolated from PBMCs. These receptors were taken from a human donor in good health.

This chain links TRBV29-1 with TRBJ1-5, with D maybe TRBD1 (5 bases). The CDR3 extends over 13 amino acids. Trimming pared 2 bases from V and 7 bases from J, leaving 12 bases between. CDR1 is SQVTM, CDR2 ANQGSEA, per germline. The CDR3 coding sequence is TGCAGCGTTGAAATCCAGGGTGGGCAGCCCCAGCATTTT. Translation gives CSVEIQGGQPQHF.

The chain combines TRBV13 with TRBJ2-3, with 10 bases that match TRBD1. This CDR3 has 17 residues. Germline CDR1 is PRHDT and CDR2 is FYEKMQ (reference sequence). V shed 8 bases and J 3 bases; nucleotides not matched to a gene: 14. The CDR3 loop is CASEPWGDRGRTDTQYF. The CDR3 nucleotides read TGTGCCAGCGAACCCTGGGGAGACAGGGGGCGAACAGATACGCAGTATTTT.

V gene TRBV9 combines with J gene TRBJ1-3, with TRBD1 matching over 7 bases. The V and J ends lost 4 bases and 4 bases, in that order; junction bases with no gene match: 8. Germline-derived CDR1 and CDR2 are SGDLS and YYNGEE. The CDR3 totals 15 residues. CDR3 nucleotides: TGTGCCAGCAGCTTACGGACAGGAGGAGGAAACACCATATATTTT. This sequence encodes CASSLRTGGGNTIYF.